This T cell receptor beta chain was profiled in a study of post-analysis software for immune sequencing data. CDR3 size: 17 residues. The V and J ends lost 5 bases and 6 bases, in that order; junction bases with no gene match: 12. CDR1 SEHNR and CDR2 FQNEAQ come from the germline V gene (reference sequence). Presence of unique molecular identifiers characterized the TCR beta cDNA libraries. TCRdb analysed the PCR reads with MiXCR anew, one entry per CDR3 protein. This sample carries 750,000 to 900,000 distinct CDR3 sequences, around 45% of them seen once, and the ten largest clones take approximately 5%. Study-level findings and limits: In patients, about 5 TRBV segments were more frequent than in controls, with TRBV5-6, TRBV5-1 and TRBV20-1 among them. Comparison with controls showed significantly lower normalized Chao1 diversity in multiple sclerosis patients.

Note on this clonotype: Its specificity is not known.

This sequence joins TRBV7-9 and TRBJ2-1; 11 positions match TRBD2. The clonotype comes from a girl aged 5 to 17 with multiple sclerosis. Sequencing used blood. CDR3 nucleotides: TGTGCCAGCAGCCGAGGAGTAGCGGGAGGGCCAGTCAATGAGCAGTTCTTC. It specifies CASSRGVAGGPVNEQFF. Full variable domain (outside the CDR3, taken from reference TRBV7-9 and TRBJ2-1): DTGVSQNPRHKITKRGQNVTFRCDPISEHNRLYWYRQTLGQGPEFLTYFQNEAQLEKSRLLSDRFSAERPKGSFSTLEIQRTEQGDSAMYLCASSRGVAGGPVNEQFFGPGTRLTVL.